The rows below give T cell receptor beta chains drawn from one sample of a study of CD8+ T cells in alopecia areata. Repertoires were generated with immunoSEQ multiplex PCR, while TCRdb's copy carries only in-frame clones and drops some. The data show roughly 140,000 clones, around 50% seen once. Sequencing used CD8+ T cells sorted from blood, obtained at week 0. The receptors derive from a human donor with alopecia areata. The CDR3 runs from the conserved cysteine through the conserved F or W. The order of the fields is V gene, J gene, clone size, CDR3 protein. Where a row states a size, it is once, few, many or the class of an expanded clone; other rows omit it.

TRBV30,TRBJ2-7,.,CAWTTGQGNEQYF
TRBV9,TRBJ1-1,few,CASSVSRDWDTEAFF
TRBV5-1,TRBJ2-7,few,CASSFSREEQYF
TRBV6-1,TRBJ1-1,.,CASSESLEGLEAFF
TRBV30,TRBJ2-7,.,CAWSVGSGGYEQYF
TRBV9,TRBJ2-3,.,CASSGGRSTDTQYF
TRBV2,TRBJ2-1,few,CASSEMMGREYYNEQFF
TRBV29-1,TRBJ2-5,few,CSVEVGSREQYF
TRBV5-4,TRBJ1-6,.,CASSLGGSSPLHF
TRBV29-1,TRBJ1-2,few,CSVEGDRGEGYTF
TRBV6-5,TRBJ1-2,.,CASSLTGEGYGYTF
TRBV15,TRBJ2-5,many,CATSRDLGEETQYF
TRBV6-5,TRBJ2-2,.,CASGDSTGELFF
TRBV4-3,TRBJ1-2,.,CASSPGQGPYGYTF
TRBV15,TRBJ1-1,.,CATSRGGSTEAFF
TRBV6-6,TRBJ2-2,.,CASNGQLNTGELFF